This T cell receptor (beta chain) originates from a study of T cell clonotyping in hematopoietic cell transplantation. Deletions cut 8 bases from V and 0 bases from J, with 10 bases between. Germline values: CDR1 MDHEN, CDR2 SYDVKM. The CDR3 extends over 13 amino acids. Time point indicated: recipient sample about 28 days before transplant, after cytoreduction. Generated by immunoSEQ multiplex PCR, the TCRdb table keeps only in-frame clones and is missing some. The repertoire holds 65,000 to 80,000 clones, with 90% to 97% as singletons. The sample here was peripheral blood mononuclear cells, taken before stem cell transplant. V gene TRBV28 combines with J gene TRBJ1-2; no definite D call. This TCR derives from a woman aged 50 to 65 with acute myeloid leukemia. Some clones in this sample may be carry-over from other donors' samples. The CDR3 spells CASQLPANYGYTF. The CDR3, as DNA: TGTGCCAGCCAATTACCCGCTAACTATGGCTACACCTTC.